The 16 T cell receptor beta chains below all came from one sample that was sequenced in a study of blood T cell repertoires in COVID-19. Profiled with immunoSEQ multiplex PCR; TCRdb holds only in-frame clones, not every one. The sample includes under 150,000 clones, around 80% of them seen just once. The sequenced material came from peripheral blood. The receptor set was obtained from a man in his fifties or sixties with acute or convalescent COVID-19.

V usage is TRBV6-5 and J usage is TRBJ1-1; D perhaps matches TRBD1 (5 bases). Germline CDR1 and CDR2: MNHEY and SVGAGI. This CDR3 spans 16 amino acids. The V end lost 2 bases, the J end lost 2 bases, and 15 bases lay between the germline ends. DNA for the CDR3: TGTGCCAGCAGTTACGACACAGGTGATTATAACACTGAAGCTTTCTTT. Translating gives CASSYDTGDYNTEAFF.

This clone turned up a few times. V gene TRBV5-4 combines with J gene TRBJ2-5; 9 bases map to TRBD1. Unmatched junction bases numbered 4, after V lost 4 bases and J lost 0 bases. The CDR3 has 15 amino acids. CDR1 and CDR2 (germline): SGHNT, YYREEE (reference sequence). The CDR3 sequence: CASSLGTGYQETQYF. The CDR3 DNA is TGTGCCAGCAGCCTCGGGACAGGGTACCAAGAGACCCAGTACTTC. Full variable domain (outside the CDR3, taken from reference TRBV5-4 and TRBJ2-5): ETGVTQSPTHLIKTRGQQVTLRCSSQSGHNTVSWYQQALGQGPQFIFQYYREEENGRGNFPPRFSGLQFPNYSSELNVNALELDDSALYLCASSLGTGYQETQYFGPGTRLLVL.

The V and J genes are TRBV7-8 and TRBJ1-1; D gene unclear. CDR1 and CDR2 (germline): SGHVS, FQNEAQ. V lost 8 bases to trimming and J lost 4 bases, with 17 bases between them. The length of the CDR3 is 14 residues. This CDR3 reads CASGVAGRGTEAFF. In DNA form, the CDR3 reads TGTGCCAGCGGGGTGGCCGGGCGGGGCACTGAAGCTTTCTTT.

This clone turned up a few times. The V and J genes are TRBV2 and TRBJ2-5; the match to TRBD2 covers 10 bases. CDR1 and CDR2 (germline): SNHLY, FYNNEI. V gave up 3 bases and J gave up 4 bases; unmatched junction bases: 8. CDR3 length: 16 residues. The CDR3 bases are TGTGCCAGCAGTGATGGAATAGCGGGAGGTGTAGAGACCCAGTACTTC. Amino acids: CASSDGIAGGVETQYF. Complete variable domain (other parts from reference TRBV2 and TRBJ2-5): EPEVTQTPSHQVTQMGQEVILRCVPISNHLYFYWYRQILGQKVEFLVSFYNNEISEKSEIFDDQFSVERPDGSNFTLKIRSTKLEDSAMYFCASSDGIAGGVETQYFGPGTRLLVL.

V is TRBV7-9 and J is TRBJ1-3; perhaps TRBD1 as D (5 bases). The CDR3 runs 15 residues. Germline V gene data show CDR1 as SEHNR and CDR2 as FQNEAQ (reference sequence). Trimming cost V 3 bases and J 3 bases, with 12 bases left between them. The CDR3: CASSFLAGDGNTIYF. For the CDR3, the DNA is TGTGCCAGCAGCTTTCTCGCGGGGGATGGAAACACCATATATTTT.

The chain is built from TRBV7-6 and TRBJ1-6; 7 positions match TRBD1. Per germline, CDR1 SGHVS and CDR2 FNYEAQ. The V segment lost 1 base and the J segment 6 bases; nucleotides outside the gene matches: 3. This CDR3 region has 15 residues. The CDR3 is CASSLGGGRNSPLHF. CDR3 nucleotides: TGTGCCAGCAGCTTAGGAGGGGGCCGTAATTCACCCCTCCACTTT.

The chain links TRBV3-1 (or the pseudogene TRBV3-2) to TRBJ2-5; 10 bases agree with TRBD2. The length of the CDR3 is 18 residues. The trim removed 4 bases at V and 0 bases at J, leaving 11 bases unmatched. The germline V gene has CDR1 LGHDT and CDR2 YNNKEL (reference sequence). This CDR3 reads CASSPRLAGGGDQETQYF. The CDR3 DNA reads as TGTGCCAGCAGCCCAAGACTAGCGGGTGGTGGGGACCAAGAGACCCAGTACTTC.

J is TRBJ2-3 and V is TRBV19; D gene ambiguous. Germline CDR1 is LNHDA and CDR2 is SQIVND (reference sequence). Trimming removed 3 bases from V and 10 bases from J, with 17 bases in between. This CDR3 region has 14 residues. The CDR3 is CASSIAATGTPQYF. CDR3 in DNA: TGTGCCAGTAGTATTGCGGCCACTGGTACGCCGCAGTATTTT.

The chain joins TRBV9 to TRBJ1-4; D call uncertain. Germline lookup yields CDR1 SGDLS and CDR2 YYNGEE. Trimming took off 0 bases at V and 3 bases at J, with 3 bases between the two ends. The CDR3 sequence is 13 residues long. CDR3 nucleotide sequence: TGTGCCAGCAGCGTAGCTCCTAATGAAAAACTGTTTTTT. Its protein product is CASSVAPNEKLFF.

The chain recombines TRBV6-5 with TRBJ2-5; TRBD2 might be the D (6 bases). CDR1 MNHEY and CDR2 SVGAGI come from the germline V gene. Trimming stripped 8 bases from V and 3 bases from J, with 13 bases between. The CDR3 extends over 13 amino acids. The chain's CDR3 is CASGTLDKETQYF. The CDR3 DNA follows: TGTGCCAGCGGGACTCTGGACAAAGAGACCCAGTACTTC.

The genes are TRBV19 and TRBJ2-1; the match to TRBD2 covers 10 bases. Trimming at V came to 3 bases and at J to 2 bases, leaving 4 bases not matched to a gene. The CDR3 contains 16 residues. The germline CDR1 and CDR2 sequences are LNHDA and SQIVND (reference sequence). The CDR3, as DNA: TGTGCCAGTAGTATGCTAGCGGGAGTAGCCTACAATGAGCAGTTCTTC. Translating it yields CASSMLAGVAYNEQFF.

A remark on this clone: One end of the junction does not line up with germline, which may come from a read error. The CDR3 sequence is CASSLAPIGSGTDF. CDR3 nucleotide sequence: TGTGCCAGCAGCTTAGCCCCCATAGGTAGCGGGACCGACTTC. V is TRBV7-2 and J is TRBJ2-5; 8 bases match TRBD2. Germline CDR1 SGHTA, CDR2 FQGNSA. The CDR3 runs to 14 residues.

As DNA, the CDR3 is TGTGCCACCAGGAGTTGGACAGGGAGCACAGATACGCAGTATTTT. It is translated as CATRSWTGSTDTQYF. V usage is TRBV15 and J usage is TRBJ2-3; 8 bases match TRBD1. Per the germline V gene, CDR1 is LNHNV and CDR2 is YYDKDF (reference sequence). The ends lost 6 bases at V and 0 bases at J; junction bases unmatched: 5. The CDR3 covers 15 residues.

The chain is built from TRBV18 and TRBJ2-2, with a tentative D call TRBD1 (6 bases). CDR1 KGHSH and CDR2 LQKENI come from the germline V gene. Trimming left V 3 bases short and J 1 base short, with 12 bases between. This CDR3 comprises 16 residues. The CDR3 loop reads CASSPQKQGNTGELFF. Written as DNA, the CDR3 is TGTGCCAGCTCACCTCAAAAACAGGGGAACACCGGGGAGCTGTTTTTT.

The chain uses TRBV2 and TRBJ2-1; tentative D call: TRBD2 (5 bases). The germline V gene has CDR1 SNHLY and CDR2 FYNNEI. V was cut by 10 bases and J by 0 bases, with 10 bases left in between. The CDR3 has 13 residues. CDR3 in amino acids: CATTSGSYNEQFF. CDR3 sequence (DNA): TGTGCCACTACTAGTGGCTCCTACAATGAGCAGTTCTTC. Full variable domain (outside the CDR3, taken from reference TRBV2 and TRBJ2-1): EPEVTQTPSHQVTQMGQEVILRCVPISNHLYFYWYRQILGQKVEFLVSFYNNEISEKSEIFDDQFSVERPDGSNFTLKIRSTKLEDSAMYFCATTSGSYNEQFFGPGTRLTVL.

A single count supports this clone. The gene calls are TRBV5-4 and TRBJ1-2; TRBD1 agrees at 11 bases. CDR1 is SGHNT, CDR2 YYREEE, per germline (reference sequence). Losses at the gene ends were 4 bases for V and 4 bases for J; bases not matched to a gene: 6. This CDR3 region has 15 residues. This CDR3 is CASSIRTGGGYGYTF. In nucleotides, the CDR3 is TGTGCCAGCAGCATCAGGACAGGGGGCGGCTATGGCTACACCTTC. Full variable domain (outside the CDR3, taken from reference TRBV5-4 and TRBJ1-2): ETGVTQSPTHLIKTRGQQVTLRCSSQSGHNTVSWYQQALGQGPQFIFQYYREEENGRGNFPPRFSGLQFPNYSSELNVNALELDDSALYLCASSIRTGGGYGYTFGSGTRLTVV.